This TCR beta chain emerged from a study of blood T cell repertoires in COVID-19. Study in general: Specimens from acute and convalescent COVID-19 originated in the United States, Italy and Spain. T cells, B-cell-depleted T cells, or PBMCs provided the cDNA or gDNA that served as material.

Seattle patients were enrolled while actively infected and followed longitudinally. Original methodology: Estimated nucleated cell counts came from reference gene primer amplification. Assay used: immunoSEQ multiplex PCR; TCRdb lists only in-frame clones, some missing. That table furnishes V, J and clone size, whereas the DNA furnished D and trimming. The repertoire consists of 410,000 or so clones, with around 89% occurring once and the leading ten covering approximately 1.5%. V was cut by 6 bases and J by 4 bases, with 18 bases left in between. The germline gives CDR1 MNHEY, CDR2 SVGEGT. There are 15 residues in the CDR3.

Sequenced input: peripheral blood. The sequence was collected from a woman in her forties with COVID-19, enrolled during active disease. V gene TRBV6-2 or TRBV6-3 combines with J gene TRBJ1-2; a possible D gene is TRBD1 (6 bases). DNA for the CDR3: TGTGCCAGCAGCCCGACTCCGGGACACACCTATGGCTACACCTTC. Translated: CASSPTPGHTYGYTF.